This record looks at one T cell receptor (beta chain) sequence and its context. Its antigen remains unknown. The source of the sample is a study of T cells in Graves' hyperthyroidism and ophthalmopathy. The study's findings and limits: Blood samples included most of the expanded thyroid clonotypes exceeding 0.001. For ophthalmopathy, model prediction preceded onset by a median roughly 5.9 months.

The hyperthyroidism was newly diagnosed and had lasted under 2 months; the patients were aged 18 to 65. It was around 10 ml of fresh peripheral blood that supplied the PBMCs. The CDR3 has 15 amino acids. Germline values: CDR1 SGHVS, CDR2 FNYEAQ. Unmatched junction bases numbered 8, after V lost 5 bases and J lost 3 bases. Researchers amplified the TCR beta CDR3 regions from RNA transcripts. A first-round RT-PCR of the TCR CDR3 used the HTBI primer set. TCRdb processed the multiplex PCR reads anew with MiXCR; each CDR3 protein has one entry. The profile covers about 180,000 distinct CDR3 sequences, with 17% appearing a single time and under 35% taken by the ten largest.

The V gene is TRBV7-6, the J gene TRBJ2-3, with 7 bases that match TRBD1. The TCR originated in a woman aged 50 to 60 with Graves' hyperthyroidism. Material for sequencing was blood. The CDR3 sequence is CASSATGTVTDTQYF. The CDR3 nucleotides are TGTGCCAGCAGCGCCACCGGGACAGTAACAGATACGCAGTATTTT.